This paragraph reports one TCR beta chain. Its antigen is not known. TCRdb keeps only in-frame clones here, not all; method: immunoSEQ multiplex PCR. The sample shows around 45,000 clones, about 94% of them seen only once. The V end was cut by 4 bases, the J end by 5 bases, with 18 bases between. Germline V gene data show CDR1 as MGHRA and CDR2 as YSYEKL. CDR3 length equals 16 residues. Unsorted cryopreserved PBMC were sequenced, averaging approximately 100,000 T cells per clinical donor. This specimen comes from a study of T cells in tuberculosis. Whole-study findings and limits: Shorter CDR3-alpha in active tuberculosis partly drove smaller distances. GMM-specific TCRs were nearer to active tuberculosis alpha repertoires, suggesting expansion.

The origin of this receptor is a donor between 10 and 35 years old with latent tuberculosis or without tuberculosis infection. Some clones in this sample may be carry-over from other donors' samples. The V and J genes are TRBV4-1 and TRBJ2-1; D unclear. Sequences were obtained from PBMCs. In DNA, the CDR3 is TGCGCCAGCAGCCGCCATTTTGGTCAGCGACACAATGAGCAGTTCTTC. Translation gives CASSRHFGQRHNEQFF.